These 10 T cell receptor beta chains originate from one sample sequenced in a study of identical twins. TCRdb called the 5' RACE reads again in MiXCR, with one record for every CDR3 protein. The table includes approximately 500,000 distinct CDR3 sequences, 24% detected once. The same specimen was also included in a second study, on T cells expressing NK-cell markers.

Specimen: CD4+ T cells sorted from blood. The source is a woman aged 18-29 years in good health.

This clonotype was observed a few times. V gene TRBV15 combines with J gene TRBJ1-5; unclear D gene. With 0 bases removed from V and 5 bases from J, the gap between germline ends came to 2 bases. Germline loops: CDR1 LNHNV, CDR2 YYDKDF (reference sequence). The CDR3 is made up of 12 amino acids. CDR3 nucleotides: TGTGCCACCAGCAGAGACGATCAGCCCCAGCATTTT. Translation: CATSRDDQPQHF.

V is TRBV11-2 and J is TRBJ2-2; D not resolved. V was trimmed by 5 bases and J by 5 bases, leaving 12 bases between them. This CDR3 contains 14 residues. CDR1 is SGHAT and CDR2 is FQNNGV in the germline V gene. The CDR3 spells CASSLGFRTGELFF. In nucleotides, the CDR3 is TGTGCCAGCAGCCTAGGGTTCAGAACCGGGGAGCTGTTTTTT.

This clonotype has just one count. The V call is TRBV19, the J call TRBJ1-5, with D possibly TRBD1 on 5 matching bases. V was shortened by 0 bases and J by 1 base, with 7 bases between the two germline ends. The CDR3 contains 15 residues. Germline V gene sequence: CDR1 LNHDA, CDR2 SQIVND (reference sequence). CDR3 sequence (DNA): TGTGCCAGTAGTATAGATCGGGACAGCAATCAGCCCCAGCATTTT. This sequence encodes CASSIDRDSNQPQHF.

J is TRBJ2-3 and V is TRBV11-1; 11 nucleotides match TRBD2. Germline trimming cut 5 bases from V and 2 bases from J; bases unmatched to any gene: 12. The germline V gene encodes CDR1 SGHAT and CDR2 FQDESV (reference sequence). The CDR3 runs to 18 residues. This CDR3 reads CASSPRLAGPIPTDTQYF. CDR3 in DNA: TGTGCCAGCAGCCCCAGACTAGCGGGACCCATCCCCACAGATACGCAGTATTTT.

This clonotype showed up just a few times. The genes are TRBV29-1 and TRBJ1-5, with TRBD1 identical over 9 bases. The CDR3 extends over 13 amino acids. Germline V gives CDR1 SQVTM, CDR2 ANQGSEA. The V and J ends lost 8 bases and 4 bases, in that order; junction bases with no gene match: 6. The CDR3 DNA reads as TGCAGCTTCACCGGGACAGGGAATCAGCCCCAGCATTTT. It translates to CSFTGTGNQPQHF.

V and J are TRBV29-1 and TRBJ2-5; D possibly corresponds to TRBD2 (6 bases). From germline, CDR1 is SQVTM and CDR2 ANQGSEA. Trimming stripped 6 bases from V and 2 bases from J, with 19 bases between. This CDR3 has 15 residues. This chain's CDR3 is CSVLSPGTAQETQYF. The CDR3 bases are TGCAGCGTGTTATCTCCTGGGACTGCACAAGAGACCCAGTACTTC.

This chain uses TRBV11-1 with TRBJ2-2; 10 nucleotides line up with TRBD2. Germline assignment: CDR1 SGHAT and CDR2 FQDESV (reference sequence). The J segment lost 5 bases and the V segment lost 5 bases, leaving 14 bases of the junction unmatched. CDR3 length: 18 amino acids. The CDR3 DNA follows: TGTGCCAGCAGCCCACTTGTAAGCGGGAGGGCCGGGACCGGGGAGCTGTTTTTT. This codes for CASSPLVSGRAGTGELFF.

This chain joins TRBV5-1 and TRBJ2-1; 9 bases are shared with TRBD2. Germline CDR1 is SGHRS and CDR2 is YFSETQ. The CDR3 totals 13 residues. Unmatched junction bases numbered 3, after V lost 3 bases and J lost 8 bases. The CDR3 is CASSSLAGYEQFF. In DNA, the CDR3 is TGCGCCAGCAGCTCCCTAGCGGGATATGAGCAGTTCTTC.

This chain joins TRBV10-3 and TRBJ2-6; TRBD2 is a possible D gene (6 bases). In germline, CDR1 is ENHRY, CDR2 SYGVKD. Deletions cut 6 bases from V and 2 bases from J, with 8 bases between. The length of the CDR3 is 14 residues. CDR3 region: CAIRGGPGANVLTF. The CDR3 coding sequence is TGTGCCATCAGAGGAGGGCCTGGGGCCAACGTCCTGACTTTC.

This clonotype has a handful of counts. The rearrangement joins TRBV20-1 to TRBJ1-5; 8 nucleotides align to TRBD1. CDR3 length: 13 residues. The germline gives CDR1 DFQATT, CDR2 SNEGSKA (reference sequence). V gave up 5 bases and J gave up 8 bases; unmatched junction bases: 8. The CDR3 DNA sequence: TGCAGTGCTTCACGGACAGGGAATAAGCCCCAGCATTTT. Amino acids: CSASRTGNKPQHF.